Sequencing of this TCR beta chain was carried out in a study of PD-L1 blockade in urothelial cancer. Trimming shortened V by 6 bases and J by 5 bases, and 16 bases separated the two germline ends. The CDR3 loop spans 14 amino acids. Looked up from germline, CDR1 is WNHNN and CDR2 is SYGVQD (reference sequence). The repertoire was sequenced with immunoSEQ multiplex PCR; TCRdb's copy has only in-frame clones and lacks some. The data show 95,000 to 130,000 clones, approximately 90% seen once. Time point here: peripheral blood 6 weeks after treatment start. The clonotype originates from a man in his 60s with urothelial cancer. The specimen was PBMCs, collected around atezolizumab (anti-PD-L1) treatment. The gene calls are TRBV10-1 and TRBJ1-1; D is uncertain. The CDR3: CASSETTQRTEAFF. DNA for the CDR3: TGCGCCAGCAGCGAGACAACCCAGAGGACTGAAGCTTTCTTT.